The subject of this entry is one T cell receptor beta chain. This sample was included in a study of T cell repertoires in ileal Crohn's disease. The ends lost 6 bases at V and 3 bases at J; junction bases unmatched: 5. The CDR3 spans 14 residues. Germline V gene sequence: CDR1 KGHSH, CDR2 LQKENI. Generated by immunoSEQ multiplex PCR, the TCRdb table keeps only in-frame clones and is missing some. The table includes about 8,400 clones, 75% to 85% detected once. This sequence joins TRBV18 and TRBJ1-5; TRBD1 matches 7 bases. Sequencing used ileal tissue. The TCR originated in an adult with Crohn's disease. The CDR3 DNA follows: TGTGCCAGCTCGGATGACAGGGTCAATCAGCCCCAGCATTTT. Translation gives CASSDDRVNQPQHF.